This section outlines one T cell receptor (beta chain) sequence together with its context. Its cognate antigen is unknown. This sample was included in a study of T-cell memory formation after mild COVID-19. Study details: TCR clusters largely stayed donor specific.

Study observations and caveats: What remained unconfirmed was the SARS-CoV-2 specificity of second-wave clones peaking on day 37.

5'RACE primed at constant segments yielded TCR alpha and TCR beta cDNA libraries bearing sample barcodes and UMIs. Each CDR3 protein is one row after TCRdb ran MiXCR on the 5' RACE reads. In the table there are roughly 560,000 distinct CDR3 sequences, about a fifth of which are singletons. The CDR3 has 14 amino acids. V was clipped by 6 bases and J by 2 bases; unmatched bases: 3. Looked up from germline, CDR1 is LNHNV and CDR2 is YYDKDF (reference sequence). The V call is TRBV15, the J call TRBJ2-5; TRBD1 matches at 10 bases. The sample consisted of PBMCs or a T cell subset sorted from them (not recorded which). This TCR came from an adult woman who had mild COVID-19 (a few samples of this study predate the infection). Cell type and time point are not known. The CDR3 bases are TGTGCCACCAGAGAGGACAGGGGGCAAGAGACCCAGTACTTC. Translation gives CATREDRGQETQYF.